Shown below are 18 T cell receptor beta chains from a single sample sequenced in a study of cytomegalovirus exposure and HLA in healthy donors. The PCR was carried out with 60 Vbeta primers and 13 Jbeta primers. The table came from immunoSEQ multiplex PCR; TCRdb's copy has only in-frame clones and leaves some out. The repertoire holds 200,000 or so clones, with approximately 82% as singletons. Sequenced: PBMCs. The receptors stem from a male donor in good health and CMV-seronegative.

This sequence joins TRBV19 and TRBJ2-7, with TRBD2 identical over 11 bases. Trimming cost V 6 bases and J 6 bases; bases outside gene matches: 4. Germline loops: CDR1 LNHDA, CDR2 SQIVND (reference sequence). CDR3 length: 13 residues. The CDR3 DNA sequence: TGTGCCAGTAGCCCCGGACTAGCGGGCGAGCAGTACTTC. The encoded protein is CASSPGLAGEQYF.

The chain links TRBV30 to TRBJ1-2, with D unresolved. Germline CDR1 reads GTSNPN; CDR2 reads SVGIG (reference sequence). This CDR3 region has 13 residues. Trimming cost V 2 bases and J 4 bases, with 11 bases left between them. CDR3 protein: CAWSPSLSYGYTF. Here the CDR3 DNA reads TGTGCCTGGAGTCCTTCTCTGAGCTATGGCTACACCTTC.

The genes are TRBV6-1 and TRBJ1-2; TRBD1 agrees at 7 bases. Germline loops: CDR1 MNHNS, CDR2 SASEGT. The length of the CDR3 is 15 residues. V gave up 0 bases and J gave up 5 bases; unmatched junction bases: 6. This CDR3 is CASSEAITGEYGYTF. CDR3 coding DNA: TGTGCCAGCAGTGAAGCTATAACAGGGGAATATGGCTACACCTTC.

The chain has TRBV7-2 and TRBJ1-5; 7 bases match TRBD1. This CDR3 spans 15 amino acids. The junction had 7 bases not matched to a gene; V was cut back by 1 base and J by 7 bases. The germline gives CDR1 SGHTA, CDR2 FQGNSA. The CDR3 sequence is CASSLGQGGRQPQHF. In DNA form, the CDR3 reads TGTGCCAGCAGCTTAGGGCAGGGGGGTCGCCAGCCCCAGCATTTT.

The gene calls are TRBV7-9 and TRBJ2-3; D perhaps matches TRBD2 (5 bases). CDR1 and CDR2 from the germline V gene are SEHNR and FQNEAQ (reference sequence). The CDR3 spans 16 residues. Trimming left V 7 bases short and J 2 bases short, with 19 bases between. This chain's CDR3 is CASTILAQRVTDTQYF. In DNA form, the CDR3 reads TGTGCCAGCACCATACTGGCGCAGAGGGTCACAGATACGCAGTATTTT.

The CDR3, as DNA: TGTGCCAGCAGCCCAAGGACAGGGTATAACAATGAGCAGTTCTTC. This encodes CASSPRTGYNNEQFF. The V and J genes are TRBV9 and TRBJ2-1, with 8 positions matching TRBD1. Germline V CDR1 and CDR2: SGDLS, YYNGEE. The junction had 8 bases not matched to a gene; V was cut back by 4 bases and J by 5 bases. The CDR3 is 15 amino acids.

The J gene is TRBJ2-1, the V gene TRBV6-5; 8 bases fit TRBD1. Germline V gene sequence: CDR1 MNHEY, CDR2 SVGAGI. The CDR3 runs 15 residues. Losses at the gene ends were 2 bases for V and 4 bases for J; bases not matched to a gene: 4. The CDR3, as DNA: TGTGCCAGCAGTTACGAGACAGGGGCATACAATGAGCAGTTCTTC. This translates into CASSYETGAYNEQFF.

The rearrangement uses TRBV9 and TRBJ1-2; TRBD1 matches 8 bases. This CDR3 is 18 amino acids long. The germline V gene has CDR1 SGDLS and CDR2 YYNGEE. J was trimmed by 2 bases and V by 3 bases; bases with no gene match: 15. The CDR3 protein is CASSAHQVPGQENYGYTF. Here the CDR3 DNA reads TGTGCCAGCAGCGCACATCAGGTACCGGGACAGGAAAACTATGGCTACACCTTC.

In DNA form, the CDR3 reads TGTGCCAGCAGCCCCGGACAGGGAAACACCGGGGAGCTGTTTTTT. Its translation: CASSPGQGNTGELFF. The chain joins TRBV7-3 to TRBJ2-2, with TRBD1 matching 8 bases. Germline V gives CDR1 SGHTA, CDR2 FQGTGA. V was pared by 5 bases and J by 2 bases, with 4 bases of the junction left unmatched. The length of the CDR3 is 15 residues.

The rearrangement links TRBV5-1 to TRBJ2-3; D remains ambiguous. Per the germline V gene, CDR1 is SGHRS and CDR2 is YFSETQ. This CDR3 contains 12 residues. Trimming left V 4 bases short and J 0 bases short, with 3 bases between. Written as DNA, the CDR3 is TGCGCCAGCAGCCGGAGCACAGATACGCAGTATTTT. It is translated as CASSRSTDTQYF.

This chain connects TRBV6-5 to TRBJ1-1, with TRBD1 matching 7 bases. Losses at the gene ends were 6 bases for V and 6 bases for J; bases not matched to a gene: 4. Germline lookup yields CDR1 MNHEY and CDR2 SVGAGI. CDR3 length: 12 residues. DNA for the CDR3: TGTGCCAGCAGACGACAGGGAGCTGAAGCTTTCTTT. It is translated as CASRRQGAEAFF.

The CDR3 nucleotides read TGTGCCAGCAGCCACTTAGCGGTAGAGCAGTTCTTC. It translates to CASSHLAVEQFF. The chain is built from TRBV7-8 and TRBJ2-1, with a weak D call TRBD2 (6 bases). The CDR3 consists of 12 residues. Trimming left V 5 bases short and J 10 bases short, with 12 bases between. CDR1 and CDR2 (germline): SGHVS, FQNEAQ. Variable domain in full (rest from reference TRBV7-8 and TRBJ2-1): GAGVSQSPRYKVAKRGQDVALRCDPISGHVSLFWYQQALGQGPEFLTYFQNEAQLDKSGLPSDRFFAERPEGSVSTLKIQRTQQEDSAVYLCASSHLAVEQFFGPGTRLTVL.

The V call is TRBV7-6, the J call TRBJ1-4, with a weak D call TRBD1 (5 bases). Trimming stripped 1 base from V and 8 bases from J, with 11 bases between. CDR1 is SGHVS, CDR2 FNYEAQ, per germline. The CDR3 spans 14 residues. CDR3: CASSLEGRWEKLFF. The CDR3 nucleotides read TGTGCCAGCAGCTTAGAGGGGCGTTGGGAAAAACTGTTTTTT. The whole variable domain, remainder taken from reference TRBV7-6 and TRBJ1-4, is GAGVSQSPRYKVTKRGQDVALRCDPISGHVSLYWYRQALGQGPEFLTYFNYEAQQDKSGLPNDRFSAERPEGSISTLTIQRTEQRDSAMYRCASSLEGRWEKLFFGSGTQLSVL.

This chain links TRBV27 with TRBJ2-5, with D possibly TRBD2 on 5 matching bases. TRBJ2-7 explains the end of the DNA better; the J call may be wrong. CDR1 and CDR2 from the germline V gene are MNHEY and SMNVEV (reference sequence). The CDR3 is 13 residues long. CDR3 loop: CASSFGVSYEQYF. In DNA, the CDR3 is TGTGCCAGCAGTTTCGGGGTCTCCTACGAGCAGTACTTC.

This chain uses TRBV2 with TRBJ2-3, with no clear D. Germline V gene lookup returns CDR1 SNHLY and CDR2 FYNNEI. With 1 base removed from V and 5 bases from J, the gap between germline ends came to 7 bases. The CDR3 extends over 13 amino acids. In nucleotides, the CDR3 is TGTGCCAGCAGTGAAGGGCTTATAGATACGCAGTATTTT. Translating gives CASSEGLIDTQYF.

This clone was picked up one time. This rearrangement joins TRBV28 to TRBJ2-7; 10 bases map to TRBD2. This CDR3 has 15 amino acids. V lost 6 bases to trimming and J lost 5 bases; unmatched junction nucleotides: 10. Germline V gene data show CDR1 as MDHEN and CDR2 as SYDVKM. The chain's CDR3 is CASRSSGRLPDEQYF. The CDR3, as DNA: TGTGCCAGCAGGAGTAGCGGGAGGTTGCCGGACGAGCAGTACTTC.

V gene TRBV5-6 combines with J gene TRBJ2-7, with TRBD1 identical over 9 bases. The CDR3 contains 17 residues. Germline V gene sequence: CDR1 SGHDT, CDR2 YYEEEE. V lost 1 base to trimming and J lost 0 bases; unmatched junction nucleotides: 8. The CDR3 region is CASSLWADRGTSYEQYF. Here the CDR3 DNA reads TGTGCCAGCAGCTTGTGGGCTGACAGGGGGACCTCCTACGAGCAGTACTTC.

V usage is TRBV27 and J usage is TRBJ2-3; 7 positions match TRBD1. Germline CDR1 is MNHEY and CDR2 is SMNVEV (reference sequence). This CDR3 has 15 amino acids. After removal of 4 bases from V and 5 bases from J, the junction contained 9 bases not matched to a gene. The CDR3 sequence is CASSSRQGGQDTQYF. CDR3 bases: TGTGCCAGCAGTTCAAGACAGGGTGGGCAAGATACGCAGTATTTT.